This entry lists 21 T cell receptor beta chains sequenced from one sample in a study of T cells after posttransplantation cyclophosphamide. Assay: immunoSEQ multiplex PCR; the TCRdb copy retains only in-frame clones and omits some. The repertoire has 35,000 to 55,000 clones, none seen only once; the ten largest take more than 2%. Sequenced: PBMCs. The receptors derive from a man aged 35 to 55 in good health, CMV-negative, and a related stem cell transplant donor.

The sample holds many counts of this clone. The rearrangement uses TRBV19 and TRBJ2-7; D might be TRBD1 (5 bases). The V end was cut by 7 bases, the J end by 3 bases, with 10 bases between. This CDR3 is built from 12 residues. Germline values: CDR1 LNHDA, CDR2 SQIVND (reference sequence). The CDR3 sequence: CASNLTVYEQYV. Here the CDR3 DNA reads TGTGCCAGTAACTTGACAGTCTACGAGCAGTACGTC.

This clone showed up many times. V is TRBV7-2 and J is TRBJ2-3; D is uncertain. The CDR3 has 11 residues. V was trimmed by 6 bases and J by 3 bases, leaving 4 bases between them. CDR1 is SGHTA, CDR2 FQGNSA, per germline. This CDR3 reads CASRRTDTQYF. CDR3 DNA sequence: TGTGCCAGCAGGCGGACAGATACGCAGTATTTT. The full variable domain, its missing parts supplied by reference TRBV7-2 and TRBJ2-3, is GAGVSQSPSNKVTEKGKDVELRCDPISGHTALYWYRQSLGQGLEFLIYFQGNSAPDKSGLPSDRFSAERTGGSVSTLTIQRTQQEDSAVYLCASRRTDTQYFGPGTRLTVL.

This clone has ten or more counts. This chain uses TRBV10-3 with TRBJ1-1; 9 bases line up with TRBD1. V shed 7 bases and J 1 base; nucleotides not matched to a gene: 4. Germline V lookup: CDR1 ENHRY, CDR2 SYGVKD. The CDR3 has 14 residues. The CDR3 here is CAITPGQGNTEAFF. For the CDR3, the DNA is TGTGCCATCACCCCGGGACAGGGGAACACTGAAGCTTTCTTT.

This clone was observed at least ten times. Here the CDR3 reads CASSERFTQGGLAERNEQFF. The DNA for the CDR3 is TGTGCCAGCAGTGAAAGATTTACCCAGGGGGGACTAGCGGAAAGGAATGAGCAGTTCTTC. The J gene is TRBJ2-1, the V gene TRBV6-1; 11 bases are a match to TRBD2. V lost 2 bases and J lost 7; bases outside the gene matches: 19. Germline V lookup: CDR1 MNHNS, CDR2 SASEGT. This CDR3 spans 20 amino acids.

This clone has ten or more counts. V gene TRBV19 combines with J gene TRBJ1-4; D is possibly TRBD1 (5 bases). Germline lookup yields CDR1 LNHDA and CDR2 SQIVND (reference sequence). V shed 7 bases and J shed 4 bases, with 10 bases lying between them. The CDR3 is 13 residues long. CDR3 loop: CASTGGINEKLFF. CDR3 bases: TGTGCCAGTACCGGGGGAATTAATGAAAAACTGTTTTTT.

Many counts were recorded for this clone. CDR3 sequence reads: CASSEQDSNQPQHF. The CDR3 coding sequence is TGTGCCAGCAGTGAACAGGATAGCAATCAGCCCCAGCATTTT. The genes are TRBV6-5 and TRBJ1-5; tentatively, D is TRBD1 (5 bases). CDR3 size: 14 residues. Looked up from germline, CDR1 is MNHEY and CDR2 is SVGAGI. The V end was cut by 5 bases, the J end by 0 bases, with 8 bases between.

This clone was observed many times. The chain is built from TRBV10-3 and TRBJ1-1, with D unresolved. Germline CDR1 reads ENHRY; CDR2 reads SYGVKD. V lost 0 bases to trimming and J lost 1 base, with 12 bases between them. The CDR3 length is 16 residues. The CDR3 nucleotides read TGTGCCATCAGTGAGTCGGGTCCTAGCGCGAACACTGAAGCTTTCTTT. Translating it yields CAISESGPSANTEAFF.

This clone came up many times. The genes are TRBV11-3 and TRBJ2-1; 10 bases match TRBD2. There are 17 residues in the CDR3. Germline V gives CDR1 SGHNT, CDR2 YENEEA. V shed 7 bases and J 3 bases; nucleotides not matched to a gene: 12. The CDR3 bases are TGTGCCAGCATCGAACGAAGCGGGAGGGCTAACTACAATGAGCAGTTCTTC. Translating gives CASIERSGRANYNEQFF.

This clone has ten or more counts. DNA for the CDR3: TGTGCCAGCAGTTGGGGACAGGGGTGGGAGCAGTACGTC. The encoded protein is CASSWGQGWEQYV. The chain carries TRBV2 and TRBJ2-7, with 10 bases aligning to TRBD1. V dropped 5 bases and J dropped 7; count of bases not matched to a gene: 5. The germline gives CDR1 SNHLY, CDR2 FYNNEI. The CDR3 contains 13 residues.

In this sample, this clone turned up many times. CDR3 amino acids: CASRQLTNRVSYEQYF. CDR3 DNA sequence: TGTGCCAGCAGACAATTGACTAACAGGGTTTCCTACGAGCAGTACTTC. The V and J genes are TRBV6-8 and TRBJ2-7; D may be TRBD1 (6 bases). Germline V CDR1 and CDR2: MNHGY, SAAAGT. V lost 6 bases and J lost 1, with 19 bases in between. The length of the CDR3 is 16 residues.

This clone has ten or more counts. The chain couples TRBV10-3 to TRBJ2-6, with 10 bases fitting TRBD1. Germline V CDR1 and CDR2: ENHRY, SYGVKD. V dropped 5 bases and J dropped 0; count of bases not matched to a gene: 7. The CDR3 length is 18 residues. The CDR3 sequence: CAISKTGTGASGANVLTF. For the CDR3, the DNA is TGTGCCATCAGTAAAACCGGGACAGGGGCCTCTGGGGCCAACGTCCTGACTTTC.

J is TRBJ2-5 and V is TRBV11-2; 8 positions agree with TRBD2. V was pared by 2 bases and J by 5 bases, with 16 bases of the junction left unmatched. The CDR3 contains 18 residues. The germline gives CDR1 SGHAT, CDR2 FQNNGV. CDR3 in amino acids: CASSLISASGQWVETQYF. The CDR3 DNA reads TGTGCCAGCAGCTTAATCTCGGCTAGCGGGCAGTGGGTGGAGACCCAGTACTTC.

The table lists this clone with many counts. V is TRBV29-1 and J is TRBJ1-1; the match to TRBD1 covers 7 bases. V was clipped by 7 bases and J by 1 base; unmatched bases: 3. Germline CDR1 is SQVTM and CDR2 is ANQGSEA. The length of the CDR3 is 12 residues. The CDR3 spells CSDGTENTEAFF. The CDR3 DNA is TGCAGCGACGGGACAGAGAACACTGAAGCTTTCTTT. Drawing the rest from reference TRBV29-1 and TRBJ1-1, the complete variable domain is SAVISQKPSRDICQRGTSLTIQCQVDSQVTMMFWYRQQPGQSLTLIATANQGSEATYESGFVIDKFPISRPNLTFSTLTVSNMSPEDSSIYLCSDGTENTEAFFGQGTRLTVV.

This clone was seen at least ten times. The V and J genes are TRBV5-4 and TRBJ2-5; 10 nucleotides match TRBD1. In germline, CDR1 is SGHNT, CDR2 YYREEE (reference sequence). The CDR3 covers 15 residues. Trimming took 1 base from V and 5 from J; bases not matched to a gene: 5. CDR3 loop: CASSLPDRGVETQYF. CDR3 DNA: TGTGCCAGCAGCTTGCCGGACAGGGGGGTTGAGACCCAGTACTTC.

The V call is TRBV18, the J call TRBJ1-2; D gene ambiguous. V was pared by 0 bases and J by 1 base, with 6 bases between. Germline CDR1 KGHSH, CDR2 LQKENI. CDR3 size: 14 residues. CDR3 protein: CASSPPSVNYGYTF. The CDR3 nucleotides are TGTGCCAGCTCACCACCGTCTGTTAACTATGGCTACACCTTC.

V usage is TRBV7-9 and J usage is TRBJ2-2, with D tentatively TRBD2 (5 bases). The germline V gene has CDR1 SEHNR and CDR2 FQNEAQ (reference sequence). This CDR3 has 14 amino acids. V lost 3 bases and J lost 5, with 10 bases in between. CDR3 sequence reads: CASSLPSGTGELFF. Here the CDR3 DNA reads TGTGCCAGCAGCTTGCCCTCGGGGACCGGGGAGCTGTTTTTT.

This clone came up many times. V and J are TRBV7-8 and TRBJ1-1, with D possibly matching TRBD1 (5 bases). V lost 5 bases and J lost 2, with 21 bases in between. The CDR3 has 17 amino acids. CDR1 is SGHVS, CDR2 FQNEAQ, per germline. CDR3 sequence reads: CASSLTPPPTGNTEAFF. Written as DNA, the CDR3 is TGTGCCAGCAGCCTCACCCCTCCCCCCACAGGCAACACTGAAGCTTTCTTT. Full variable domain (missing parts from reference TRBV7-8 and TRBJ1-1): GAGVSQSPRYKVAKRGQDVALRCDPISGHVSLFWYQQALGQGPEFLTYFQNEAQLDKSGLPSDRFFAERPEGSVSTLKIQRTQQEDSAVYLCASSLTPPPTGNTEAFFGQGTRLTVV.

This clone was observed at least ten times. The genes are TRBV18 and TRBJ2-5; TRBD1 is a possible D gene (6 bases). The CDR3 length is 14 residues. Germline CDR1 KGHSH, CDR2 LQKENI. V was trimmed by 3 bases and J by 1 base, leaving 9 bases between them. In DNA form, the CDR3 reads TGTGCCAGCTCACCCAGGGGTGCCCAAGAGACCCAGTACTTC. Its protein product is CASSPRGAQETQYF.

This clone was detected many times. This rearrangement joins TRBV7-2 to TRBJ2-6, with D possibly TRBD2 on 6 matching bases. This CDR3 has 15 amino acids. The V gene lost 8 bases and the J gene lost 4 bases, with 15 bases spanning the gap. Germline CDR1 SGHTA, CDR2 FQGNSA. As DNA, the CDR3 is TGTGCCAGCGCCCTGGTGGGGAGGGGGGCCAACGTCCTGACTTTC. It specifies CASALVGRGANVLTF.

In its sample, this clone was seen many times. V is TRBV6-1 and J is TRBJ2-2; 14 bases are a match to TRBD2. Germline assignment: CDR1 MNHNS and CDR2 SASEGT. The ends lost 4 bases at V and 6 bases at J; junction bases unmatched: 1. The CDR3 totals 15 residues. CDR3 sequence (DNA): TGTGCCAGCAGTGGACTAGCGGGGGGGCCCGGGGAGCTGTTTTTT. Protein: CASSGLAGGPGELFF.

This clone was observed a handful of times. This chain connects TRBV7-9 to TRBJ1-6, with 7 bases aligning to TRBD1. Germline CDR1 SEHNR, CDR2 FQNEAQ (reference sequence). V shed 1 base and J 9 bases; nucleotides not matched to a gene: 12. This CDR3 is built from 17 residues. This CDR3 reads CASSLVGGEGAGSPLHF. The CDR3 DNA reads TGTGCCAGCAGCTTAGTGGGGGGTGAGGGGGCTGGTTCACCCCTCCACTTT.